The clone carrying this T cell receptor beta chain was detected only a few times. This CDR3 spans 15 amino acids. Trimming took 4 bases from V and 2 from J; bases not matched to a gene: 8. Germline values: CDR1 SGHVS, CDR2 FNYEAQ. This record belongs to a study of blood T cell repertoires in COVID-19. Study summary: Sites in the United States, Italy and Spain provided acute and convalescent COVID-19 samples.

Seattle patients were enrolled while actively infected and followed longitudinally. In the study's own analysis: From reference gene primer amplification, estimates of nucleated cell counts were derived. Using immunoSEQ multiplex PCR, the repertoire was profiled, and TCRdb retains in-frame clones only, with some absent. V, J and clone size reflect that table, while D and trimming were determined from the DNA. The sample records approximately 530,000 clones, 85% to 90% being singletons. The receptor was isolated from a woman aged 45-60 years with COVID-19, enrolled during active disease. This chain uses TRBV7-6 with TRBJ2-7, with 7 nucleotides matching TRBD1. The sequenced sample was peripheral blood. The CDR3 coding sequence is TGTGCCAGCAGCTCCTACAGGGGCCCCACCTACGAGCAGTACTTC. It encodes CASSSYRGPTYEQYF.